This TCR beta chain was documented in a study of T cell responses to AZD1222 COVID-19 vaccine. General study results and limits: Spike was spanned by vaccine-associated CD4 TCRs, with dominance at 160-218 and 743-854. The donor cohort was predominantly white British with a female majority, and clonal diversity may have been underestimated. Within unmutated variant regions lay the reported targets of nearly half of spike-specific TCRs. Two doses of AZD1222 preceded a rise in Spike-specific TCR breadth and depth.

Clones were sequenced by immunoSEQ multiplex PCR, and TCRdb holds only the in-frame ones, with some missing. Of roughly 70,000 clones detected, approximately 85% appear once; the ten largest clones hold around 25%. Germline V CDR1 and CDR2: SNHLY, FYNNEI. This CDR3 spans 13 amino acids. V gave up 6 bases and J gave up 1 base, with 9 bases separating them. On this clone itself: Antigen unknown.

This sequence joins TRBV2 and TRBJ1-1; D perhaps matches TRBD1 (5 bases). The source of this sequence is an adult in good health. Specimen: peripheral blood, collected on day 0 of MenACWY control vaccination. Here the CDR3 reads CASRGGRNTEAFF. The CDR3 DNA reads as TGTGCCAGCAGGGGGGGACGGAACACTGAAGCTTTCTTT.